This T cell receptor (beta chain) was sequenced in a study of early T cells in non-severe SARS-CoV-2 infection. Attachment of unique molecular identifiers to individual cDNA molecules was performed. TCRdb analysed the 5' RACE reads with MiXCR anew, one entry per CDR3 protein. The sample holds tens of thousands of distinct CDR3 sequences, about 13% seen once. Germline CDR1 and CDR2: MDHEN and SYDVKM. With V trimmed by 8 bases and J by 4 bases, 17 bases remained unmatched. This CDR3 contains 17 residues. The sequence was collected from an adult who was a healthcare worker with PCR-confirmed SARS-CoV-2 infection or an uninfected control (not recorded which). Sequencing was carried out using whole blood. V usage is TRBV28 and J usage is TRBJ2-5; 9 bases map to TRBD2. In DNA, the CDR3 is TGTGCCAGCCAAAATCGGGCTAGCGGGGATAAGGGAGAGACCCAGTACTTC. Translating gives CASQNRASGDKGETQYF.